The text below deals with one TCR beta chain. Its cognate antigen is unknown. The source of the sample is a study of chemoradiotherapy in HPV16-positive cancers. Study-level results: Candidate HPV-specific clones and E7-related TCR motifs grew in tumor during treatment.

Over chemoradiotherapy, repertoires were sampled more than once. Assay used: immunoSEQ multiplex PCR; TCRdb lists only in-frame clones, some missing. The sample lists about 68,000 clones, about 90% occurring once. The material sequenced was blood, taken from a patient who underwent chemoradiotherapy. The TCR was taken from a human donor with HPV-associated anogenital cancer.

CDR3 amino acids: CASSLRGSGTQYF. In DNA form, the CDR3 reads TGTGCCAGCAGTCTCAGGGGGTCGGGGACCCAGTACTTC. The chain joins TRBV5-6 to TRBJ2-5, with 7 bases identical to TRBD1. CDR1 is SGHDT and CDR2 is YYEEEE in the germline V gene. The J segment lost 7 bases and the V segment lost 5 bases, leaving 8 bases of the junction unmatched. This CDR3 contains 13 residues.